This T cell receptor beta chain was identified in a study of blood T cell repertoires in COVID-19. V shed 0 bases and J 7 bases; nucleotides not matched to a gene: 10. Germline assignment: CDR1 GTSNPN and CDR2 SVGIG (reference sequence). This CDR3 is 15 amino acids long. In the source study's methods: The assay estimated nucleated cells by amplifying reference gene primers. Profiled with immunoSEQ multiplex PCR; TCRdb holds only in-frame clones, not every one. Clone size and the V and J calls come from that table; the DNA yielded D and trimming. The data contain roughly 190,000 clones, approximately 90% of them singletons.

This chain links TRBV30 with TRBJ1-2, with TRBD1 matching 8 bases. Material for sequencing was peripheral blood. This TCR was sampled from a young man with acute or convalescent COVID-19. The CDR3 spells CAWSVQGAGRLGYTF. The DNA of the CDR3 is TGTGCCTGGAGTGTGCAGGGGGCCGGTAGGCTTGGCTACACCTTC.